These 5 T cell receptor beta chains came from one sample sequenced in a study of cytomegalovirus exposure and HLA in healthy donors. Primers included in the PCR were 60 Vbeta and 13 Jbeta primers. Sequencing was performed with immunoSEQ multiplex PCR; in TCRdb, only in-frame clones are kept and a portion is missing. The table has 100,000 to 150,000 clones, about 80% seen once. Sequenced material: PBMCs. The source is a middle-aged woman in good health and CMV-seropositive.

This clone has just a few counts. The chain uses TRBV5-4 and TRBJ2-2; 9 bases fit TRBD2. The ends lost 1 base at V and 3 bases at J; junction bases unmatched: 4. There are 16 residues in the CDR3. The germline gives CDR1 SGHNT, CDR2 YYREEE (reference sequence). The CDR3: CASSLLAGADTGELFF. In nucleotides, the CDR3 is TGTGCCAGCAGCTTGTTAGCGGGAGCGGACACCGGGGAGCTGTTTTTT.

The V gene is TRBV5-6, the J gene TRBJ2-2; 7 bases are shared with TRBD2. V shed 0 bases, J shed 4 bases, and the junction held 6 bases outside the gene matches. The CDR3 loop spans 16 amino acids. CDR1 is SGHDT, CDR2 YYEEEE, per germline. For the CDR3, the DNA is TGTGCCAGCAGCTTGGTCTCAGGGAGGGCCACCGGGGAGCTGTTTTTT. Protein product: CASSLVSGRATGELFF.

This sequence joins TRBV9 and TRBJ2-2, with 7 bases aligning to TRBD1. Germline trimming cut 0 bases from V and 7 bases from J; bases unmatched to any gene: 12. CDR3 size: 17 residues. CDR1 and CDR2 from the germline V gene are SGDLS and YYNGEE. CDR3 sequence (DNA): TGTGCCAGCAGCGTAGGAAACGCAGGGGGAAGTATCGGGGAGCTGTTTTTT. Translation: CASSVGNAGGSIGELFF.

The rearrangement joins TRBV7-8 to TRBJ2-1, with D perhaps matching TRBD2 (5 bases). Looked up from germline, CDR1 is SGHVS and CDR2 is FQNEAQ. The CDR3 consists of 14 residues. V lost 5 bases to trimming and J lost 10 bases, with 18 bases between them. CDR3 amino acids: CASSQPPGSGEQFF. The CDR3 coding sequence is TGTGCCAGCAGCCAACCCCCGGGGAGTGGCGAGCAGTTCTTC.

This rearrangement joins TRBV28 to TRBJ2-7; TRBD2 matches 12 bases. Trimming removed 6 bases from V and 3 bases from J; junction bases left unmatched: 6. The CDR3 is made up of 15 amino acids. Germline V gene data show CDR1 as MDHEN and CDR2 as SYDVKM. The CDR3 loop is CASSKTSGRFYEQYF. The CDR3 coding sequence is TGTGCCAGCAGCAAAACTAGCGGGAGGTTCTACGAGCAGTACTTC.